Listed below are T cell receptor beta chains from one sample, sequenced in a study of PD-L1 blockade in urothelial cancer. The table came from immunoSEQ multiplex PCR; TCRdb's copy has only in-frame clones and leaves some out. The repertoire consists of about 48,000 clones, with around 80% occurring once and the leading ten covering just over 8.5%. Source: PBMCs, taken around atezolizumab (anti-PD-L1) treatment. The source of these receptors is a man between 65 and 85 years old with urothelial cancer. Each CDR3 is given with its conserved first and last residue. The D gene is left open where the match is weak. Some rows have no size entry. The others give once, few or many, or a class for an expanded clone.

>TRBJ2-6|TRBV18|.|.
TGTGCCAGCTCACCTTCTTGGGACACCTTACACTCTGGGGCCAACGTCCTGACTTTC
CASSPSWDTLHSGANVLTF
>TRBJ2-7|TRBV11-2|.|.
TGTGCCAGCAGCTATATCTACGAGCAGTACTTC
CASSYIYEQYF
>TRBJ2-4|TRBV28|.|.
TGTGCCAGCAGTTCAACCCCGGGGAGCAACAAAAACATTCAGTACTTC
CASSSTPGSNKNIQYF
>TRBJ2-7|TRBV30|.|.
TGTGCCTGGAGTGCTCCGAACGGCGGGCAGTACTTC
CAWSAPNGGQYF
>TRBJ2-5|TRBV11-1|TRBD1|.
TGTGCCAGCAGCCGGGACAGCCAAGAGACCCAGTACTTC
CASSRDSQETQYF
>TRBJ1-4|TRBV10-3|TRBD1|.
TGTGCCATCAAGGGAGGCAGGGGGGATGAAAAACTGTTTTTT
CAIKGGRGDEKLFF
>TRBJ1-2|TRBV19|.|.
TGTGCCAGTAGTGTACAGGCCTCCGGGTCGTTCGGTGGCTACACCTTC
CASSVQASGSFGGYTF
>TRBJ2-3|TRBV5-6|.|.
TGTGCCAGCAGCTTGTTCGGGGGTCCTGTTCAACGGCAGTATTTT
CASSLFGGPVQRQYF
>TRBJ2-3|TRBV30|TRBD2|.
TGTGCCTGGAGTGGGCTAGCGGGTACAGATACGCAGTATTTT
CAWSGLAGTDTQYF
>TRBJ1-1|TRBV5-1|.|once
TGCGCCAGCAGCTTTAACGGGAACACTGAAGCTTTCTTT
CASSFNGNTEAFF
>TRBJ2-2|TRBV5-1|.|.
TGCGCCAGCAGCTTGGGGCTAGGAGAGGGCATGAACACCGGGGAGCTGTTTTTT
CASSLGLGEGMNTGELFF
>TRBJ2-2|TRBV7-3|TRBD1|.
TGTGCCAGCAGCGCGAATGATGGGACAGGGCGGATTCAGGTGAACACCGGGGAGCTGTTTTTT
CASSANDGTGRIQVNTGELFF
>TRBJ2-7|TRBV5-4|TRBD2|.
TGTGCCAGCAGCAGGGGACTAGCGGGAGCAGGAGAGCAGTACTTC
CASSRGLAGAGEQYF
>TRBJ2-7|TRBV2|.|.
TGTGCCAGCAGGCTAGCGCGATCCGGTGGGAGCTACGAGCAGTACTTC
CASRLARSGGSYEQYF
>TRBJ2-7|TRBV15|.|.
TGTGCCACCAGCAGAGGTAACAGCTACGAGCAGTACTTC
CATSRGNSYEQYF
>TRBJ1-2|TRBV11-2|TRBD1|.
TGTGCCAGCAGCTTAGATCGGCGGACAGGGGGTCCTGGCTACACCTTC
CASSLDRRTGGPGYTF
>TRBJ2-7|TRBV7-9|TRBD2|.
TGTGCCAGCAGCGCCCGCGGGGGAGCCTACGAGCAGTACTTC
CASSARGGAYEQYF
>TRBJ2-2|TRBV5-1|.|once
TGCGCCAGCAGCTCCGGGAACACCGGGGAGCTGTTTTTT
CASSSGNTGELFF
>TRBJ1-1|TRBV5-1|TRBD1|.
TGCGCCAGCAGCCCGGACAGGGCGAACACTGAAGCTTTCTTT
CASSPDRANTEAFF
>TRBJ2-1|TRBV9|TRBD2|.
TGTGCCAGCAGCCCCGTCGGCGCGGGAGTCAATGAGCAGTTCTTC
CASSPVGAGVNEQFF
>TRBJ2-1|TRBV20-1|.|few
TGCAGTGCTAAACTAGCTTATGAGCAGTTCTTC
CSAKLAYEQFF
>TRBJ1-1|TRBV19|TRBD1|once
TGTGCCAGTACCCCGACAGGGAGTACTGAAGCTTTCTTT
CASTPTGSTEAFF
>TRBJ1-5|TRBV19|TRBD1|.
TGTGCCAGTAGTCCACAACCCGGGACAGTCTCTCAGCCCCAGCATTTT
CASSPQPGTVSQPQHF
>TRBJ1-3|TRBV4-2|.|few
TGTGCCAGCAGCCAAGATGTACCAGGGACAGGAAACACCATATATTTT
CASSQDVPGTGNTIYF
>TRBJ2-2|TRBV7-6|TRBD2|.
TGTGCCAGCAGCCCCGGTTTAGCGGGAGGCGGGGAGCTGTTTTTT
CASSPGLAGGGELFF
>TRBJ2-7|TRBV5-6|TRBD1|.
TGTGCCAGCAGCTTAGGGACAGGGGGCTTTGAGCAGTACTTC
CASSLGTGGFEQYF
>TRBJ2-7|TRBV27|TRBD1|once
TGTGCCAGCAGGTCCGGGACAGGGACCTACGAGCAGTACTTC
CASRSGTGTYEQYF
>TRBJ2-5|TRBV5-1|.|.
TGCGCCAGCAGCGGAACAGGAGCCCCAGAGACCCAGTACTTC
CASSGTGAPETQYF
>TRBJ1-6|TRBV11-2|.|.
TGTGCCAGCAGCTTAGGAGGAGGAGCCCTCCACTTT
CASSLGGGALHF
>TRBJ2-3|TRBV5-6|TRBD2|.
TGTGCCAGCAGCTTCCGGACTAGCGCGTTCACAGATACGCAGTATTTT
CASSFRTSAFTDTQYF
>TRBJ2-5|TRBV7-6|.|.
TGTGCCAGCAGCTTACAATCCCAAGAGACCCAGTACTTC
CASSLQSQETQYF
>TRBJ1-5|TRBV2|.|.
TGTGCCAGCAGTGACGTAAGGGGTCCTAATCAGCCCCAGCATTTT
CASSDVRGPNQPQHF
>TRBJ2-1|TRBV5-1|.|.
TGCGCCAGCAGCTTGATTCCGGGAAATGAGCAGTTCTTC
CASSLIPGNEQFF
>TRBJ2-5|TRBV5-4|.|.
TGTGCCAGCAGCGATATAGAGGGAGTAGCTATAGAGACCCAGTACTTC
CASSDIEGVAIETQYF
>TRBJ1-2|TRBV4-2|.|.
TGTGCCAGCAGCCAAGATAGCGGACGGACCGAGTATTATGGCTACACCTTC
CASSQDSGRTEYYGYTF
>TRBJ2-3|TRBV25-1|TRBD1|.
TGTGCCAGCAGCAACACAGGCGGGACAGGGAAGTTAGATACGCAGTATTTT
CASSNTGGTGKLDTQYF
>TRBJ2-7|TRBV5-1|.|.
TGCGCCAGCAGCGCAGGGGTCGTCTCCTACGAGCAGTACTTC
CASSAGVVSYEQYF
>TRBJ2-5|TRBV28|.|few
TGTGCCAGCAGTTTGGACAACTACCAAGAGACCCAGTACTTC
CASSLDNYQETQYF
>TRBJ1-4|TRBV9|.|.
TGTGCCAGCAGCGTAGGAGAGACATCTACAACTAATGAAAAACTGTTTTTT
CASSVGETSTTNEKLFF
>TRBJ2-7|TRBV2|.|few
TGTGCCAGCAGGGGGAGGTCGGCCTACGAGCAGTACTTC
CASRGRSAYEQYF
>TRBJ2-1|TRBV6-1|.|.
TGTGCCAGCTCAAGGAGCTCGGACTCCTACAATGAGCAGTTCTTC
CASSRSSDSYNEQFF
>TRBJ1-4|TRBV7-8|TRBD1|medium-sized
TGTGCCAGCAGTGCAGGGGGCTGGGGTGAAAAACTGTTTTTT
CASSAGGWGEKLFF
>TRBJ1-5|TRBV5-4|.|.
TGTGCCAGCAGCGCCGGGAGGGGTGGCAATCAGCCCCAGCATTTT
CASSAGRGGNQPQHF
>TRBJ1-1|TRBV6-6|TRBD1|.
TGTGCCAGCAGCTACCGGGACAGGGAAGATCGAGCTTTCTTT
CASSYRDREDRAFF
>TRBJ2-1|TRBV7-9|.|.
TGTGCCAGCAGCTTAGGATTCGGAGCGACAGCAAACAATGAGCAGTTCTTC
CASSLGFGATANNEQFF
>TRBJ2-7|TRBV21-1|.|.
TGTGCCACCCTGGACAGCAACGATGCCTACGAGCAGTACTTC
CATLDSNDAYEQYF
>TRBJ1-3|TRBV18|.|.
TGTGCCAGCTCATTTGGGGGCTCAGGAAACACCATATATTTT
CASSFGGSGNTIYF
>TRBJ2-7|TRBV6-1|.|.
TGTGCCAGCATCCGGGACTCAGGCGAGCAGTACTTC
CASIRDSGEQYF
>TRBJ1-1|TRBV29-1|TRBD1|.
TGCAGCGTTGACCTTCTTCAGGGGGTGACTGAAGCTTTCTTT
CSVDLLQGVTEAFF
>TRBJ1-4|TRBV5-8|.|.
TGTGCCAGCAGGCTGGGGGCAGGAACTGATGAAAAACTGTTTTTT
CASRLGAGTDEKLFF
>TRBJ2-5|TRBV5-5|TRBD2|.
TGTGCCAGCAGCTTGGTGGGAAACGGGAGGGAAGAGACCCAGTACTTC
CASSLVGNGREETQYF
>TRBJ1-1|TRBV19|.|.
TGTGCCAGCACCGGGACAAACATGAACACTGAAGCTTTCTTT
CASTGTNMNTEAFF
>TRBJ2-1|TRBV18|.|.
TGTGCCAGCTCACCGACTACGCGCAATGAGCAGTTCTTC
CASSPTTRNEQFF
>TRBJ2-1|TRBV15|TRBD1|.
TGTGCCACCAGCAGAGGCCATCACGGACAGGGCCGCAATGAGCAGTTCTTC
CATSRGHHGQGRNEQFF
>TRBJ1-1|TRBV19|.|.
TGTGCCAGTAGTAGGGCCAGGGGAAACACTGAAGCTTTCTTT
CASSRARGNTEAFF
>TRBJ2-1|TRBV4-2|.|.
TGTGCCAGCAGCCAAGGGAGGGATGAGCAGTTCTTC
CASSQGRDEQFF
>TRBJ2-7|TRBV2|.|.
TGTGCCAGCAGTGACCTGGACACCAACTCCTACGAGCAGTACTTC
CASSDLDTNSYEQYF